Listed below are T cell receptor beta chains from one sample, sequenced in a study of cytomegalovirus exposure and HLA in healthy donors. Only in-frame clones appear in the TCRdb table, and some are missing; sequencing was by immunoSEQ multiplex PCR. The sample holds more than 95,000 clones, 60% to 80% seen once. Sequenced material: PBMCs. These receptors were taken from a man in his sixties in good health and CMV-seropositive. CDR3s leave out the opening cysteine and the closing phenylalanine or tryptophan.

cdr3_aa: AIRSSSSSYNEQF
v_call: TRBV10-3
cdr3_length: 13
j_call: TRBJ2-1

cdr3_aa: AISGVSGPNEQY
v_call: TRBV10-3
cdr3_length: 12
j_call: TRBJ2-7

cdr3_aa: ASSFRGGAYNEQF
v_call: TRBV7-9
cdr3_length: 13
j_call: TRBJ2-1

cdr3_aa: ASSYSARSYEQY
v_call: TRBV6-5
cdr3_length: 12
j_call: -

cdr3_aa: ASSPGHLNTEAF
v_call: TRBV7-3
cdr3_length: 12
j_call: TRBJ1-1

cdr3_aa: ASSLGTGRETQY
v_call: TRBV5-1
cdr3_length: 12
j_call: TRBJ2-5

cdr3_aa: ASRRTENYGYT
v_call: TRBV28
cdr3_length: 11
j_call: TRBJ1-2

cdr3_aa: ASSASDREGDGYT
v_call: TRBV9
cdr3_length: 13
j_call: TRBJ1-2

cdr3_aa: ASSSGETQY
v_call: TRBV7-6
cdr3_length: 9
j_call: TRBJ2-5

cdr3_aa: ASSLGVWRGSYEQY
v_call: TRBV5-1
cdr3_length: 14
j_call: TRBJ2-7

cdr3_aa: ASSIDLNPGPSSGNTIY
v_call: TRBV19
cdr3_length: 17
j_call: TRBJ1-3

cdr3_aa: ASGQVNTEAF
v_call: TRBV18
cdr3_length: 10
j_call: TRBJ1-1

cdr3_aa: ASSPNYRDSYT
v_call: TRBV7-6
cdr3_length: 11
j_call: TRBJ1-2

cdr3_aa: ASNQGTNEKLF
v_call: TRBV30
cdr3_length: 11
j_call: TRBJ1-4

cdr3_aa: ASSLAGGGQETQY
v_call: TRBV7-9
cdr3_length: 13
j_call: TRBJ2-5

cdr3_aa: ASSVAGTNEKLF
v_call: TRBV5-1
cdr3_length: 12
j_call: TRBJ1-4

cdr3_aa: ASTSGGAREQY
v_call: TRBV27
cdr3_length: 11
j_call: TRBJ2-7

cdr3_aa: ASPPPGRVSNQPQH
v_call: TRBV6-4
cdr3_length: 14
j_call: TRBJ1-5

cdr3_aa: ASSFNSGGNTEAF
v_call: TRBV5-1
cdr3_length: 13
j_call: TRBJ1-1

cdr3_aa: SVDIGGTEAF
v_call: TRBV29-1
cdr3_length: 10
j_call: TRBJ1-1

cdr3_aa: AWGDRRQPQH
v_call: TRBV30
cdr3_length: 10
j_call: TRBJ1-5

cdr3_aa: ASRRDRSTDTQY
v_call: TRBV2
cdr3_length: 12
j_call: TRBJ2-3

cdr3_aa: ASSPPYSQQKAQY
v_call: TRBV6-5
cdr3_length: 13
j_call: TRBJ2-5

cdr3_aa: ASSYTNTNEQF
v_call: TRBV6-5
cdr3_length: 11
j_call: TRBJ2-1

cdr3_aa: ASSSARGAGEQF
v_call: TRBV7-7
cdr3_length: 12
j_call: TRBJ2-1

cdr3_aa: ASSPPGYSGNTIY
v_call: TRBV7-2
cdr3_length: 13
j_call: TRBJ1-3

cdr3_aa: ASSFTGLGNQPQH
v_call: TRBV2
cdr3_length: 13
j_call: TRBJ1-5

cdr3_aa: ASSTGGGDTEAF
v_call: TRBV7-3
cdr3_length: 12
j_call: TRBJ1-1

cdr3_aa: ASSGTGYNEQF
v_call: TRBV2
cdr3_length: 11
j_call: TRBJ2-1

cdr3_aa: ASSVTSGVYEQY
v_call: TRBV27
cdr3_length: 12
j_call: TRBJ2-7

cdr3_aa: ASSKGTGRGQPQH
v_call: TRBV5-1
cdr3_length: 13
j_call: TRBJ1-5

cdr3_aa: ASSPGGANTGELF
v_call: TRBV7-7
cdr3_length: 13
j_call: TRBJ2-2

cdr3_aa: ATLGTTGELF
v_call: TRBV5-4
cdr3_length: 10
j_call: TRBJ2-2

cdr3_aa: ASSPGQGRAEAF
v_call: TRBV7-2
cdr3_length: 12
j_call: TRBJ1-1

cdr3_aa: ASSRYNEQF
v_call: TRBV27
cdr3_length: 9
j_call: TRBJ2-1

cdr3_aa: SVGSPGTGEEKLF
v_call: TRBV29-1
cdr3_length: 13
j_call: TRBJ1-4

cdr3_aa: ASSQAGGGRYGIGQY
v_call: TRBV4-2
cdr3_length: 15
j_call: TRBJ2-7

cdr3_aa: AISGTGEANYGYT
v_call: TRBV10-3
cdr3_length: 13
j_call: TRBJ1-2

cdr3_aa: ASSLDRRNTEAF
v_call: TRBV5-1
cdr3_length: 12
j_call: TRBJ1-1

cdr3_aa: ASSFQGQNTEAF
v_call: TRBV7-2
cdr3_length: 12
j_call: TRBJ1-1

cdr3_aa: ASSARQSVNTEAF
v_call: TRBV9
cdr3_length: 13
j_call: TRBJ1-1

cdr3_aa: ASSVSGVVLTGELF
v_call: TRBV9
cdr3_length: 14
j_call: TRBJ2-2

cdr3_aa: ASTQQGDTEAF
v_call: TRBV5-8
cdr3_length: 11
j_call: TRBJ1-1

cdr3_aa: ASSLGTANQPQH
v_call: TRBV5-6
cdr3_length: 12
j_call: TRBJ1-5

cdr3_aa: ASSVQGRDEQF
v_call: TRBV6-4
cdr3_length: 11
j_call: TRBJ2-1

cdr3_aa: ASSLGTGYNSPLH
v_call: TRBV6-1
cdr3_length: 13
j_call: TRBJ1-6

cdr3_aa: ASSTSVGAKNIQY
v_call: TRBV28
cdr3_length: 13
j_call: TRBJ2-4

cdr3_aa: ASSQEGQSLGSNQPQH
v_call: TRBV4-1
cdr3_length: 16
j_call: TRBJ1-5

cdr3_aa: ASSLENSGELF
v_call: TRBV11-2
cdr3_length: 11
j_call: TRBJ2-2

cdr3_aa: ASSLTGGYGYT
v_call: TRBV27
cdr3_length: 11
j_call: TRBJ1-2